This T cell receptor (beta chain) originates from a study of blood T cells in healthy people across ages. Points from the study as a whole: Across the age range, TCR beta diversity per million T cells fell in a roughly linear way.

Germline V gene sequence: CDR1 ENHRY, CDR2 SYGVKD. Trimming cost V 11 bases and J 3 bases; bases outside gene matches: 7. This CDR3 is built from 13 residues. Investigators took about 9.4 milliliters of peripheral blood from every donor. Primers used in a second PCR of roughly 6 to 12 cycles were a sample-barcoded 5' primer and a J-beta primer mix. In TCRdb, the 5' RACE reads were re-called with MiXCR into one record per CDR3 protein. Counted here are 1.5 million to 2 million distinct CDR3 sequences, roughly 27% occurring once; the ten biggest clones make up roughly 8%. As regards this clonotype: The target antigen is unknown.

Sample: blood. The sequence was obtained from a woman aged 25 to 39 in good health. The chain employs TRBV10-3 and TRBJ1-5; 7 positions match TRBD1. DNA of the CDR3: TGTGCCGTCACAGGGGATCTCAATCAGCCCCAGCATTTT. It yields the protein CAVTGDLNQPQHF.